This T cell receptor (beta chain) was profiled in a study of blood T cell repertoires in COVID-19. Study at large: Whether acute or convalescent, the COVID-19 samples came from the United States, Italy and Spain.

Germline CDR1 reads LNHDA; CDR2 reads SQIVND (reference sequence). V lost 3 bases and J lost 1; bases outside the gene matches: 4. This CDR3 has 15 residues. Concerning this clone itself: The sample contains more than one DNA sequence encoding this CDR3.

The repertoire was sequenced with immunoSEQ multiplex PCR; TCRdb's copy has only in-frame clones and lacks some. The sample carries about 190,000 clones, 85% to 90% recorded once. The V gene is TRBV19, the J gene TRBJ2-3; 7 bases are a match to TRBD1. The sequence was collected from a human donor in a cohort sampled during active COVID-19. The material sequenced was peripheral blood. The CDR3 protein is CASSIRTGGTDTQYF. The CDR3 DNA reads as TGTGCCAGTAGTATTCGGACAGGCGGCACAGATACGCAGTATTTT.